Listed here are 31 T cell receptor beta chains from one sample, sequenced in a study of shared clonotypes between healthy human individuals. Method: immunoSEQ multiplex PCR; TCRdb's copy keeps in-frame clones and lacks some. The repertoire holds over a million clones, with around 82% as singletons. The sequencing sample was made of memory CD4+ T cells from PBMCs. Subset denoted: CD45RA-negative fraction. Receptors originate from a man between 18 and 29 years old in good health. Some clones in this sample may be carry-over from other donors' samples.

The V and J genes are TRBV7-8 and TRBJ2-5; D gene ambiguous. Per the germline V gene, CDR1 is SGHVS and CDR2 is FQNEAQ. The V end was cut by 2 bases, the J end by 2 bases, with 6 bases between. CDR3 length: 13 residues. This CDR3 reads CASSLSQQETQYF. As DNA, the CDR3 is TGTGCCAGCAGCTTAAGCCAGCAAGAGACCCAGTACTTC.

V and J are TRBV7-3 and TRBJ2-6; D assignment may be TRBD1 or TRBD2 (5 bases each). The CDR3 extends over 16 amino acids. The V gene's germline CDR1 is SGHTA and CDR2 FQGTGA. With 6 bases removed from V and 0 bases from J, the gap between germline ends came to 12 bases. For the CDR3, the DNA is TGTGCCAGCAGTCCGGGACGCTTCTCTGGGGCCAACGTCCTGACTTTC. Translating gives CASSPGRFSGANVLTF.

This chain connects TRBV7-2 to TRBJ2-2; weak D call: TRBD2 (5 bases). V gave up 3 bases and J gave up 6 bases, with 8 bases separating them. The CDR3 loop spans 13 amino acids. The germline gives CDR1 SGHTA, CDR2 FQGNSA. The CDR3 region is CASSFISAGELFF. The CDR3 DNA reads TGTGCCAGCAGCTTTATTAGCGCCGGGGAGCTGTTTTTT.

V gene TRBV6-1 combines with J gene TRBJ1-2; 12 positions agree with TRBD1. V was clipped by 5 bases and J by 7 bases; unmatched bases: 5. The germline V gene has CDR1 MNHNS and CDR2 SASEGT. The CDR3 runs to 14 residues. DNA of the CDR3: TGTGCCAGCAGTCTGGGACAGGGGGCGGTTGGCTACACCTTC. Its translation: CASSLGQGAVGYTF.

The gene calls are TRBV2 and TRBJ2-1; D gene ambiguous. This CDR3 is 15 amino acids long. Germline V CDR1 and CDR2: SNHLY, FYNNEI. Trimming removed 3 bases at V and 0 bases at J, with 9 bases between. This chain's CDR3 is CASSEIRSSYNEQFF. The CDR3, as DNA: TGTGCCAGCAGTGAGATCCGATCCTCCTACAATGAGCAGTTCTTC.

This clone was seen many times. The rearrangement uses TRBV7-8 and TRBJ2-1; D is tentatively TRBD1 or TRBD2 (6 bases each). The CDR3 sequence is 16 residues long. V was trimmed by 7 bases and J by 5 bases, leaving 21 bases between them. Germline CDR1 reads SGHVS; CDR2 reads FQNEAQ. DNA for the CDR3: TGTGCCAGCATCAGCGACGCCCGGGGGCCTAACAATGAGCAGTTCTTC. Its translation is CASISDARGPNNEQFF.

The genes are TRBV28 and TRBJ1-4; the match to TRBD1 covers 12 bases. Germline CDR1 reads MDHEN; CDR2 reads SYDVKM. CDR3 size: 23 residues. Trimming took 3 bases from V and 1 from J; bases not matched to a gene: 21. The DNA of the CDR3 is TGTGCCAGCAGTTTCTTGGGGATCGGTTGGGGTTGGGACAGGGGGCGAACTAATGAAAAACTGTTTTTT. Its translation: CASSFLGIGWGWDRGRTNEKLFF.

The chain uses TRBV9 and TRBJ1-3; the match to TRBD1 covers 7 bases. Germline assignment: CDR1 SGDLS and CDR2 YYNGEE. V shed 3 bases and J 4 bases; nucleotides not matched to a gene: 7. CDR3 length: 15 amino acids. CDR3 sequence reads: CASSADRVQGNTIYF. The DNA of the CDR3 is TGTGCCAGCAGCGCCGACAGGGTTCAGGGAAACACCATATATTTT.

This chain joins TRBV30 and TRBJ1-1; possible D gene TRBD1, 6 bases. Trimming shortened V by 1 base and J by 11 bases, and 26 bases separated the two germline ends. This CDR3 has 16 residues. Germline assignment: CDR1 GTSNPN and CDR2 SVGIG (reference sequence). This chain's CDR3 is CAWSAPPLWGLESAFF. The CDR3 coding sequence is TGTGCCTGGAGTGCCCCCCCATTGTGGGGGCTTGAGTCGGCTTTCTTT. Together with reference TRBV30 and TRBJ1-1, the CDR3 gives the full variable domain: SQTIHQWPATLVQPVGSPLSLECTVEGTSNPNLYWYRQAAGRGLQLLFYSVGIGQISSEVPQNLSASRPQDRQFILSSKKLLLSDSGFYLCAWSAPPLWGLESAFFGQGTRLTVV.

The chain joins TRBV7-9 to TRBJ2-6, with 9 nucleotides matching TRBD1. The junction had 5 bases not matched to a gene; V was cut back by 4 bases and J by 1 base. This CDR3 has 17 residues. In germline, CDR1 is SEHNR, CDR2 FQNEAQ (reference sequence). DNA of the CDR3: TGTGCCAGCAGCTCGGGACAGGGATTGTCTGGGGCCAACGTCCTGACTTTC. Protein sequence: CASSSGQGLSGANVLTF. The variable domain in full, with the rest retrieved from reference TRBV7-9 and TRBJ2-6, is DTGVSQNPRHKITKRGQNVTFRCDPISEHNRLYWYRQTLGQGPEFLTYFQNEAQLEKSRLLSDRFSAERPKGSFSTLEIQRTEQGDSAMYLCASSSGQGLSGANVLTFGAGSRLTVL.

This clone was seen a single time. DNA for the CDR3: TGCGCCAGCAGCCAAGAGCTCGAGACTAGCGGGATAGGGCAGTACTTC. It translates to CASSQELETSGIGQYF. The chain combines TRBV4-3 with TRBJ2-7; TRBD2 agrees at 11 bases. The V and J ends lost 0 bases and 9 bases, in that order; junction bases with no gene match: 10. This CDR3 has 16 amino acids. Germline V gene data show CDR1 as LGHNA and CDR2 as YSLEER.

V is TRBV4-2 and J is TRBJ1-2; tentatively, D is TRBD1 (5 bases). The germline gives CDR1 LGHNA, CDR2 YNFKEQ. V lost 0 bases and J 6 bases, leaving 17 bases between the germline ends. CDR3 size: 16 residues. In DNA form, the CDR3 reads TGTGCCAGCAGCCAAGACTTGGCCCTTTTCAGGGATGGCTACACCTTC. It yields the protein CASSQDLALFRDGYTF.

The CDR3 DNA is TGCGCCAGCAGGGACGCTAGCGGGAGTTCCTACGAGCAGTACTTC. Translated: CASRDASGSSYEQYF. V and J are TRBV5-1 and TRBJ2-7, with 10 nucleotides matching TRBD2. The CDR3 consists of 15 residues. V lost 5 bases and J lost 1; bases outside the gene matches: 6. The germline CDR1 and CDR2 sequences are SGHRS and YFSETQ.

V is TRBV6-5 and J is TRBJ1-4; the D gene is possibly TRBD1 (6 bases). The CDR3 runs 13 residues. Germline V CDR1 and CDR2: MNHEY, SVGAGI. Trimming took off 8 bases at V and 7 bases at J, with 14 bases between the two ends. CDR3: CASGEGVGEKLFF. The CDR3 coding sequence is TGTGCCAGCGGGGAGGGGGTCGGTGAAAAACTGTTTTTT.

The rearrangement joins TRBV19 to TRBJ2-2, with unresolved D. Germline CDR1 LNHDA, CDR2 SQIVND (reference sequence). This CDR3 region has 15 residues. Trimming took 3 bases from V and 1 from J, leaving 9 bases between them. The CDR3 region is CASSIRTGNTGELFF. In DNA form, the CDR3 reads TGTGCCAGTAGTATTAGGACGGGGAACACCGGGGAGCTGTTTTTT.

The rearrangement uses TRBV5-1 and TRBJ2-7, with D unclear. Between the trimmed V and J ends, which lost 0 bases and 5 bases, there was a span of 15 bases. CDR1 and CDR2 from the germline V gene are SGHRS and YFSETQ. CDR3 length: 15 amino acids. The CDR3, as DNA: TGCGCCAGCAGCTTGGAAGGGTCGGCGAGAAACGAGCAGTACTTC. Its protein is CASSLEGSARNEQYF.

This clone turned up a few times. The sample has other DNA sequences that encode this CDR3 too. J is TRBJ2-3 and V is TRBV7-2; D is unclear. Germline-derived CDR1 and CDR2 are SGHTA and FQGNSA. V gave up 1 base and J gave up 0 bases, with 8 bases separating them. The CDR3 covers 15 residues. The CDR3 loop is CASSLVGSSTDTQYF. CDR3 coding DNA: TGTGCCAGCAGCTTAGTCGGTTCTAGCACAGATACGCAGTATTTT.

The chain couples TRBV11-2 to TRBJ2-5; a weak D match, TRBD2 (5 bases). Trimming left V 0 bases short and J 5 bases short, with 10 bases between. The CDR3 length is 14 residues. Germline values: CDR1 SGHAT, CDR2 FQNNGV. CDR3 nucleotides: TGTGCCAGCAGCTTAGACCCCCGAGGGGAGACCCAGTACTTC. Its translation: CASSLDPRGETQYF.

CDR3 in amino acids: CASSNQGGSMEQYF. The CDR3 coding sequence is TGTGCCAGTAGTAACCAGGGCGGGAGTATGGAGCAGTACTTC. V and J are TRBV19 and TRBJ2-7; 7 bases agree with TRBD2. The CDR3 covers 14 residues. Unmatched junction bases numbered 10, after V lost 4 bases and J lost 7 bases. Germline-derived CDR1 and CDR2 are LNHDA and SQIVND (reference sequence).

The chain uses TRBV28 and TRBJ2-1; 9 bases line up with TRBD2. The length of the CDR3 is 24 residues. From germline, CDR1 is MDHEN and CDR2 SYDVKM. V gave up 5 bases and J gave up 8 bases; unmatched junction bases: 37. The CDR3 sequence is CASSLSSGIRDGGLSSGIRDEQFF. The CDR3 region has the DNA TGTGCCAGCAGTCTTTCTAGCGGGATTCGAGATGGAGGTCTTTCTAGCGGGATTCGAGATGAGCAGTTCTTC.

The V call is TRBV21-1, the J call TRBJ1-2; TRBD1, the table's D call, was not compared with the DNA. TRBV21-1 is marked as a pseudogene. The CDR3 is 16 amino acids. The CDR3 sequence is CASSKKLDRFNYGYTF. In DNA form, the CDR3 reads TGTGCCAGCAGCAAAAAGTTGGACAGGTTCAACTATGGCTACACCTTC.

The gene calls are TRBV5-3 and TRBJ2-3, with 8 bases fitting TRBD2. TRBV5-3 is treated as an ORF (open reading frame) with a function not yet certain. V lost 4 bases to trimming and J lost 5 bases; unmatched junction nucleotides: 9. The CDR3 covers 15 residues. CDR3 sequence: CARSPAGGGLDTQYF. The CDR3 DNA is TGTGCCAGAAGCCCGGCGGGGGGAGGCCTAGATACGCAGTATTTT.

The DNA of the CDR3 is TGTGCCAGCCAACATCGGACAGGGAATGAAAAACTGTTTTTT. Protein: CASQHRTGNEKLFF. The chain couples TRBV6-1 to TRBJ1-4, with TRBD1 matching 8 bases. Trimming at V came to 8 bases and at J to 5 bases, leaving 7 bases not matched to a gene. Germline V gene sequence: CDR1 MNHNS, CDR2 SASEGT. The CDR3 is 14 amino acids.

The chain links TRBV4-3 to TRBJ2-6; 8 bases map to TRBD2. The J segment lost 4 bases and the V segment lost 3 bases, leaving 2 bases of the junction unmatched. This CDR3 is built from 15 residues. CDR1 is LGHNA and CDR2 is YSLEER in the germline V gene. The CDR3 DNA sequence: TGCGCCAGCAGCCAGGGACTAGGCGGGGCCAACGTCCTGACTTTC. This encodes CASSQGLGGANVLTF.

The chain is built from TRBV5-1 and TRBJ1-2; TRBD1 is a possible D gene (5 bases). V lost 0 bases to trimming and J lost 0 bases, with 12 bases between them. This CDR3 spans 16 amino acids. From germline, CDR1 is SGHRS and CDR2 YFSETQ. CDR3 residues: CASSLGGPPTNYGYTF. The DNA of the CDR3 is TGCGCCAGCAGCTTGGGGGGACCGCCGACTAACTATGGCTACACCTTC.

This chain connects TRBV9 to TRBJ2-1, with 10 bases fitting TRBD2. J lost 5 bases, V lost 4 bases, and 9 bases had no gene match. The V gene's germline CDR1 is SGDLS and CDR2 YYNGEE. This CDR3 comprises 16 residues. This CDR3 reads CASSPHPGLANNEQFF. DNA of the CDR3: TGTGCCAGCAGCCCTCACCCGGGACTAGCGAACAATGAGCAGTTCTTC.

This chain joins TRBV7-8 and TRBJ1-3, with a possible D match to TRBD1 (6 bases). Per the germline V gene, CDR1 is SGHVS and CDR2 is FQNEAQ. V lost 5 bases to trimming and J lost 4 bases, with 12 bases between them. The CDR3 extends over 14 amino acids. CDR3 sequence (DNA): TGTGCCAGCAGCCCCTGGACAGCCGGAAACACCATATATTTT. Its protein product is CASSPWTAGNTIYF.

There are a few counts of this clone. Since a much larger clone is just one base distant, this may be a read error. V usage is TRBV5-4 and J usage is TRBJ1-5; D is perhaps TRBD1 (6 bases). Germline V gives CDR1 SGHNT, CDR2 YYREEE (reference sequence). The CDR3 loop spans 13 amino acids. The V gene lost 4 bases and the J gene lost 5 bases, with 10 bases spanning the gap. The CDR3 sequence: CASSRGGDQPQHF. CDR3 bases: TGTGCCAGCAGCCGGGGGGGCGATCAGCCCCAGCATTTT.

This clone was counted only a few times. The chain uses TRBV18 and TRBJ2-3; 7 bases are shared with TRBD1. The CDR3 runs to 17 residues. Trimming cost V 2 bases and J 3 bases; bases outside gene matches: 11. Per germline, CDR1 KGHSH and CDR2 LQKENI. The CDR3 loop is CASSPLPGQRKTDTQYF. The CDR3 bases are TGTGCCAGCTCACCATTACCGGGACAGAGAAAGACAGATACGCAGTATTTT.

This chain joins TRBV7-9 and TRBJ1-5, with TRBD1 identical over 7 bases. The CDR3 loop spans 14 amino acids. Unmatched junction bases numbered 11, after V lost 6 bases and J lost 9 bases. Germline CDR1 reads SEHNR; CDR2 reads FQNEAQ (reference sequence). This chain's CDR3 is CASSPQGPPVPQHF. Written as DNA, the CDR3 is TGTGCCAGCAGTCCACAGGGGCCCCCGGTGCCCCAGCATTTT.

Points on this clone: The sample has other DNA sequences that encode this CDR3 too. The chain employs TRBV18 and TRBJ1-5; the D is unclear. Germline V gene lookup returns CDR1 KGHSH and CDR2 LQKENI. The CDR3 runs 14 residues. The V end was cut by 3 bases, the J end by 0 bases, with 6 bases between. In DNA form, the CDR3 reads TGTGCCAGCTCACCGCAGTATAGCAATCAGCCCCAGCATTTT. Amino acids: CASSPQYSNQPQHF.